This TCR beta chain derives from a study of T cells in Graves' hyperthyroidism and ophthalmopathy (dated by TCRdb to between 2019 and 2020). Study-wide context: Peripheral blood samples were taken at the time of initial diagnosis, prior to any treatment. TCR V-J signatures able to tell the groups apart were searched for in a discovery cohort of 95 to 100 patients, of whom 43 had Graves' ophthalmopathy and around 57 had stable Graves' hyperthyroidism. Whether ophthalmopathy could be predicted prospectively was tested in an independent validation cohort made up of 18 to 20 hyperthyroidism patients plus 17 patients who later progressed to ophthalmopathy. For training and testing, the 100 or so patients in the discovery cohort were randomly divided in a 7:3 ratio. In addition, the study compared T-cell repertoires in thyroid tissue and in blood from a handful of Graves' hyperthyroidism patients. Following sampling, methimazole starting at 30 mg daily was given to hyperthyroidism patients, and high-dose intravenous methylprednisolone was given to ophthalmopathy patients. The paper describes TCR Vbeta CDR3 sequencing of 120 to 150 peripheral blood samples, made up of some 42 ophthalmopathy patients, around 78 hyperthyroidism patients and 17 progressor patients.

This clonotype was detected many times. The specificity of this receptor is unknown. The record has no base qualities; no much larger clone is one base away. V is shortened by 10 bases, J by 4 bases, and the region joining them spans 20 bases. The germline V gene sets CDR1 to MNHEY and CDR2 to SVGEGT. From the cysteine through the phenylalanine, the CDR3 covers 14 amino acids. Only the CDR3 portion is preserved as DNA: 42 bases, with reading frame beginning at the first base. Findings and caveats that apply to the study as a whole: Most expanded thyroid clonotypes (frequency above 0.001) were also found in blood, which suggests that blood repertoires may mirror thyroid immune responses. Sample size was not statistically predetermined, and blinding of investigators to group allocation was not performed. During validation, the model predicted progression to ophthalmopathy a median of approximately 7 months ahead of onset, with roughly 65% sensitivity and 72% to 85% specificity. In cross-validation, a model built on a 13 V-J signature told ophthalmopathy apart from stable hyperthyroidism with approximately 91% sensitivity and around 81% specificity, and in testing the same model reached 80%/75%.

Amplification of TCR beta CDR3 regions was carried out from RNA transcripts. The TCR CDR3 was subjected to a first round of RT-PCR using the HTBI primer set and the Qiagen OneStep RT-PCR kit. The libraries were constructed in a second round of multiplex PCR and then size-selected and purified. Paired-end sequencing of the libraries was performed with 100 bp reads on an Illumina HiSeq2000. Per the source publication's procedure: SOAPnuke was used to process the raw data, with reads discarded if the reads contained adapters or uncalled bases, had a mean Phred below 15, or lacked an exact constant-primer or identifier match. High-quality paired reads were merged with COPE v1.2.5, and unique nucleotide sequences were defined as clonotypes. MiTCR v1.1 was used to align the clonotypes against IMGT TRBV, TRBD and TRBJ reference segments. The analysis included only V-J combinations with a frequency above 0.0001, which together covered about 99% of the repertoires. A TCS score was defined as the ratio of F50 (clonal expansion) to E x V (chaos), with BLOSUM62-based TCRdist applied between CDR3 peptides within each V-J. Welch's t-statistics and random forest reduced just over 500 V-J features to roughly 13, which were used in a naive Bayes classifier (R e1071). TCRdb reprocessed the public reads (quality trimming at Q25 with fastp, clone calling with MiXCR) and kept in-frame beta chains. Every entry covers one CDR3 protein and lists the most common genes and DNA from its rows. The V and J calls, along with clone size, are taken from TCRdb and not from the paper's own processing. The sample profile shows fewer than 450,000 distinct CDR3 sequences; 17% of them were found once. The top ten constitute almost 35% of the sample.

Hyperthyroidism patients were newly diagnosed, with disease duration under 2 months, and aged 18 to 65 years. The study excluded patients with uncontrolled infections, other autoimmune diseases, pregnancy or lactation. Diagnoses were based on clinical symptoms, serum thyroxine and TRAb, thyroid ultrasound and orbital computed tomography. Blood from progressor patients was collected at the time of first diagnosis with hyperthyroidism, before any ophthalmopathy symptoms had appeared. PBMCs were separated from over 9 ml of fresh peripheral blood using Ficoll-Paque density gradient centrifugation. Progressor patients were initially diagnosed with Graves' hyperthyroidism and developed ophthalmopathy during follow-up. Total RNA was extracted with Trizol reagent, and quality was checked on an Agilent 2100 Bioanalyzer.

The sequenced sample consisted of blood. The chain couples TRBV6-2 or TRBV6-3 to TRBJ2-7, and TRBD1 may be the D gene, going by 5 matching bases. This receptor was taken from a woman in her 30s with Graves' hyperthyroidism that later progressed to Graves' ophthalmopathy. The DNA sequence is given as TGTGCCACAAGTATCGGCTATTCAGGGTACGAGCAGTACTTC. The encoded protein is CATSIGYSGYEQYF.